One sample yielded the 5 T cell receptor beta chains listed below, sequenced in a study of blood T cell repertoires in COVID-19. Sequencing was performed with immunoSEQ multiplex PCR; in TCRdb, only in-frame clones are kept and a portion is missing. The sample lists 390,000 or so clones; approximately 87% were seen once. Sequencing used peripheral blood. The receptors shown here come from a young woman with COVID-19, enrolled during active disease.

The V gene is TRBV30, the J gene TRBJ1-3; D is unclear. Trimming left V 1 base short and J 3 bases short, with 10 bases between. CDR1 and CDR2 from the germline V gene are GTSNPN and SVGIG (reference sequence). The CDR3 totals 14 residues. The CDR3 reads CAWSDLSGGNTIYF. The CDR3 region has the DNA TGTGCCTGGAGTGATCTATCAGGTGGAAACACCATATATTTT.

The chain is built from TRBV5-4 and TRBJ2-5; 7 nucleotides agree with TRBD2. CDR1 and CDR2 from the germline V gene are SGHNT and YYREEE (reference sequence). Losses at the gene ends were 0 bases for V and 5 bases for J; bases not matched to a gene: 10. The CDR3 has 16 residues. The CDR3 DNA reads TGTGCCAGCAGCTTGGCCGGCGGGAGAGGCTGGGAGACCCAGTACTTC. Translation gives CASSLAGGRGWETQYF.

The chain carries TRBV6-5 and TRBJ2-1; 9 bases agree with TRBD1. The CDR3 has 15 residues. Germline V gene data show CDR1 as MNHEY and CDR2 as SVGAGI. The V gene end was trimmed by 6 bases and the J gene end by 5 bases; junction bases not matched to a gene: 8. The CDR3 nucleotides are TGTGCCAGCAGGGTGGGGACAGGGATTCACAATGAGCAGTTCTTC. Its translation: CASRVGTGIHNEQFF.

This clone was detected once. The genes are TRBV18 and TRBJ2-3, with unresolved D. The CDR3 consists of 18 residues. Trimming cost V 3 bases and J 8 bases, with 27 bases left between them. In germline, CDR1 is KGHSH, CDR2 LQKENI. The CDR3 DNA follows: TGTGCCAGCTCACCCAATGGGCAGCTATCACAGATACGCAGTACGCAGTATTTT. It codes for CASSPNGQLSQIRSTQYF.

This chain links TRBV2 with TRBJ1-1; D unclear. This CDR3 is 13 amino acids long. Trimming shortened V by 6 bases and J by 2 bases, and 10 bases separated the two germline ends. Germline V gives CDR1 SNHLY, CDR2 FYNNEI. Here the CDR3 DNA reads TGTGCCAGCAGCGAGGGAGTTAACACTGAAGCTTTCTTT. This sequence encodes CASSEGVNTEAFF.